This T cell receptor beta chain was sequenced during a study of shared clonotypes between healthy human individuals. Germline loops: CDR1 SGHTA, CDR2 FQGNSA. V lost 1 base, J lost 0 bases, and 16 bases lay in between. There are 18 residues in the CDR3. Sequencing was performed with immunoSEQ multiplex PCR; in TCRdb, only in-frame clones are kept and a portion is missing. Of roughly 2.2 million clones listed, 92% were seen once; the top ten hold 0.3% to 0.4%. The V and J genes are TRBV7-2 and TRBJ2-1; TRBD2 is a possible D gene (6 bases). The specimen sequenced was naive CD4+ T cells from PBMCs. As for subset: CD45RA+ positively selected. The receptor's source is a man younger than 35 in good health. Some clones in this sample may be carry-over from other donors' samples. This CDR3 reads CASSLVGSGSYSYNEQFF. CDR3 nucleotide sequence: TGTGCCAGCAGCTTAGTTGGTAGCGGTTCATACTCCTACAATGAGCAGTTCTTC.